This TCR beta chain was observed in a study of OX40 agonist ivuxolimab in advanced cancers. On the study more broadly: Ivuxolimab is a fully human IgG2 antibody that activates OX40 (CD134). Ivuxolimab doses were 0.01, 0.1, 0.3, 1.5, 3 or 10 mg/kg every 2 weeks. Findings of the study overall: In the 0.1 to 3.0 mg/kg range, CD4+ and CD8+ blood T cells had expanded clonally by week 6.

The protocol was immunoSEQ multiplex PCR, while the TCRdb copy is restricted to in-frame clones and leaves out a portion. The sample lists about 89,000 clones; about nine tenths were seen once. Remarks on this clone: What it recognizes is unknown.

Autoimmune disease history or systemic immunosuppression disqualified patients. With V trimmed by 0 bases and J by 5 bases, 2 bases remained unmatched. The CDR3 loop spans 13 amino acids. Germline V gene lookup returns CDR1 SGHRS and CDR2 YFSETQ. The receptor was derived from an adult with an advanced solid tumor such as melanoma, head and neck, liver or kidney cancer. The chain employs TRBV5-1 and TRBJ2-7, with 7 bases lining up with TRBD2. Sequencing was performed on CD4+ or CD8+ T cells sorted from blood, taken in a trial of the OX40 agonist ivuxolimab. The CDR3 region is CASSLEGGNEQYF. Here the CDR3 DNA reads TGCGCCAGCAGCTTGGAGGGAGGGAACGAGCAGTACTTC.